This record covers a single TCR beta chain. The record originates from a study of blood T cell repertoires in COVID-19. In the original analysis: It was from reference gene primer amplification that nucleated cell counts were estimated. Assay used: immunoSEQ multiplex PCR; TCRdb lists only in-frame clones, some missing. That table is the source of V, J and clone size, and D and trimming were worked out from the DNA. The repertoire includes around 400,000 clones, around 87% of them detected once, and over 9.5% sits in the top ten. Germline-derived CDR1 and CDR2 are LGHNA and YSLEER. V lost 0 bases and J lost 4, with 15 bases in between. The CDR3 consists of 16 residues.

The specimen was peripheral blood. The TCR was taken from a woman between 25 and 40 years old with COVID-19, enrolled during active disease. V is TRBV4-3 and J is TRBJ1-1, with D perhaps TRBD1 (6 bases). DNA for the CDR3: TGCGCCAGCAGCCAAGATGCGGACAGTCGGGGCACTGAAGCTTTCTTT. Its protein product is CASSQDADSRGTEAFF.